The entry below gives a single T cell receptor beta chain sequence along with its context. The data were taken from a study of blood T cell repertoires in COVID-19. On the study more broadly: Donors in the United States, Italy and Spain gave samples during acute or convalescent COVID-19. Nucleic acid was either cDNA or gDNA, and it came from T cells, B-cell-depleted T cells, or PBMCs.

Per the original data handling: The authors estimated nucleated cell counts from reference gene primer amplification. Data came from immunoSEQ multiplex PCR; TCRdb stores just in-frame clones and leaves some out. From that table come the V and J calls and clone size; the DNA was used to work out D and trimming. The table has 210,000 or so clones, 88% seen once. This clonotype was sampled from a woman aged 55-69 years with acute or convalescent COVID-19. Input material: peripheral blood.

CDR3 sequence reads: CASSRSPVGSTDTQYF. The CDR3 region has the DNA TGTGCCAGCAGCCGTTCACCGGTCGGGAGCACAGATACGCAGTATTTT. The chain is built from TRBV4-2 and TRBJ2-3; D gene ambiguous. CDR1 and CDR2 (germline): LGHNA, YNFKEQ. V lost 4 bases, J lost 0 bases, and 14 bases lay in between. The CDR3 extends over 16 amino acids.